This T cell receptor beta chain stems from a study of T-cell reconstitution after alpha-beta-depleted transplantation in children. Unique molecular identifiers were incorporated when the TCRbeta library was constructed. TCRdb re-called the PCR reads with MiXCR, one entry per CDR3 protein. The data hold a few hundred thousand distinct CDR3 sequences, with about 17% observed a single time. The CDR3 has 15 residues. V shed 4 bases and J shed 2 bases, with 12 bases lying between them. Per germline, CDR1 MGHRA and CDR2 YSYEKL. The chain carries TRBV4-1 and TRBJ2-1, with D possibly TRBD2 on 5 matching bases. The starting material was PBMCs from the stem cell graft donor, obtained from the stem cell graft. The source of this sequence is a human donor who donated a stem cell graft to a child with acute lymphoblastic leukemia. The CDR3 loop reads CASSPIRGTYNEQFF. The CDR3 DNA reads TGCGCCAGCAGCCCCATTAGAGGGACCTACAATGAGCAGTTCTTC.